These 10 T cell receptor beta chains were all obtained from the same sample, sequenced in a study of OX40 agonist ivuxolimab in advanced cancers. Assay: immunoSEQ multiplex PCR; the TCRdb copy retains only in-frame clones and omits some. The sample has 20,000 to 30,000 clones, about 90% seen once; the top ten hold roughly 19%. The source material was CD4+ or CD8+ T cells sorted from blood, sampled in a trial of the OX40 agonist ivuxolimab. The receptors come from an adult with an advanced solid tumor such as melanoma, head and neck, liver or kidney cancer.

V is TRBV13 and J is TRBJ2-7; 7 nucleotides agree with TRBD1. Germline CDR1 reads PRHDT; CDR2 reads FYEKMQ (reference sequence). CDR3 length: 12 residues. Germline trimming cut 5 bases from V and 6 bases from J; bases unmatched to any gene: 4. The CDR3 is CASSRGGLEQYF. The CDR3 DNA is TGTGCCAGCAGCCGAGGGGGCCTCGAGCAGTACTTC.

With regard to this clone: One end of the junction fails to match germline, which may point to a read error. CDR3: CASSLAYGQPYGQYF. The CDR3 DNA reads TGTGCCAGCAGCTTAGCTTATGGGCAGCCTTACGGGCAGTACTTC. The chain uses TRBV11-2 and TRBJ2-7; D unclear. CDR3 length equals 15 residues. Germline V CDR1 and CDR2: SGHAT, FQNNGV.

The rearrangement links TRBV15 to TRBJ1-2; 8 bases map to TRBD1. The V segment lost 3 bases and the J segment 8 bases; nucleotides outside the gene matches: 11. Germline CDR1 is LNHNV and CDR2 is YYDKDF (reference sequence). The CDR3 runs 15 residues. The CDR3 sequence is CATSRVEQGVEGYTF. In DNA, the CDR3 is TGTGCCACCAGCAGGGTAGAACAGGGGGTGGAAGGCTACACCTTC.

The chain is built from TRBV5-1 and TRBJ2-3; 11 positions agree with TRBD2. Trimming removed 2 bases from V and 5 bases from J; junction bases left unmatched: 4. The CDR3 spans 15 residues. Germline V gene lookup returns CDR1 SGHRS and CDR2 YFSETQ. CDR3: CASSFSGGAGDTQYF. CDR3 nucleotides: TGCGCCAGCAGCTTTAGCGGGGGGGCTGGAGATACGCAGTATTTT. The full variable domain, its missing parts supplied by reference TRBV5-1 and TRBJ2-3, is KAGVTQTPRYLIKTRGQQVTLSCSPISGHRSVSWYQQTPGQGLQFLFEYFSETQRNKGNFPGRFSGRQFSNSRSEMNVSTLELGDSALYLCASSFSGGAGDTQYFGPGTRLTVL.

This clone was seen a single time. This chain uses TRBV9 with TRBJ2-2; 7 bases align to TRBD2. Trimming removed 4 bases from V and 4 bases from J; junction bases left unmatched: 10. The CDR3 loop spans 16 amino acids. Germline V gene data show CDR1 as SGDLS and CDR2 as YYNGEE. The CDR3 DNA reads TGTGCCAGCAGCTATCCGGGAGGATCGGGCACCGGGGAGCTGTTTTTT. Residues: CASSYPGGSGTGELFF.

The sample holds one count of this clone. The chain employs TRBV5-5 and TRBJ2-3; D might be TRBD2 (7 bases). Trimming removed 4 bases from V and 1 base from J, with 22 bases in between. The CDR3 sequence is 18 residues long. The germline V gene has CDR1 SGHKS and CDR2 YYEKEE (reference sequence). CDR3 bases: TGTGCCAGCAGCCTTGTGGGGGCGGGGGAACGCGGCACAGATACGCAGTATTTT. Its translation: CASSLVGAGERGTDTQYF. The entire variable domain, with the rest obtained from reference TRBV5-5 and TRBJ2-3, is as follows: DAGVTQSPTHLIKTRGQQVTLRCSPISGHKSVSWYQQVLGQGPQFIFQYYEKEERGRGNFPDRFSARQFPNYSSELNVNALLLGDSALYLCASSLVGAGERGTDTQYFGPGTRLTVL.

A single count supports this clone. The V call is TRBV4-3, the J call TRBJ1-6; the match to TRBD1 covers 8 bases. After removal of 0 bases from V and 6 bases from J, the junction contained 4 bases not matched to a gene. Germline V lookup: CDR1 LGHNA, CDR2 YSLEER. This CDR3 spans 16 amino acids. CDR3 sequence reads: CASSQDGTGGNSPLHF. CDR3 bases: TGCGCCAGCAGCCAAGATGGGACAGGAGGTAATTCACCCCTCCACTTT.

The V gene is TRBV4-1, the J gene TRBJ2-3, with TRBD2 matching 10 bases. Germline V lookup: CDR1 MGHRA, CDR2 YSYEKL. V trimming: 4 bases; J trimming: 5 bases; junction bases outside the gene matches: 9. The CDR3 runs 16 residues. CDR3 in amino acids: CASSRTLAGQVDTQYF. CDR3 nucleotide sequence: TGCGCCAGCAGCCGAACACTAGCGGGACAGGTAGATACGCAGTATTTT.

The V gene is TRBV6-5, the J gene TRBJ2-3, with unresolved D. The CDR3 loop spans 12 amino acids. Trimming cost V 4 bases and J 4 bases, with 6 bases left between them. Germline V gene lookup returns CDR1 MNHEY and CDR2 SVGAGI. Here the CDR3 DNA reads TGTGCCAGCAGTTCCTACTCAGATACGCAGTATTTT. Amino acid sequence: CASSSYSDTQYF.

This clone showed up just once. The chain has TRBV5-6 and TRBJ2-7, with 8 bases that match TRBD1. The CDR3 consists of 12 residues. V was clipped by 4 bases and J by 4 bases; unmatched bases: 1. From germline, CDR1 is SGHDT and CDR2 YYEEEE. CDR3 sequence reads: CASSRDRYEQYF. The DNA for the CDR3 is TGTGCCAGCAGCCGGGACAGGTACGAGCAGTACTTC.